These 15 T cell receptor beta chains came from one sample sequenced in a study of shared clonotypes between healthy human individuals. Naive CD8 isolation took CD45RO-negative cells positively selected for CCR7 and excluded terminally differentiated effector memory CD45RA+ cells. Libraries were prepared by immunoSEQ multiplex PCR; TCRdb keeps only in-frame clonotypes and omits some of them. The sample yields over 2 million clones, just under 95% seen once. Specimen: naive CD8+ T cells sorted from blood. The receptors shown here come from a young man in good health.

The chain's CDR3 is CASSPDEVRPTDTQYF. DNA for the CDR3: TGCGCCAGCAGCCCCGACGAGGTCCGACCCACAGATACGCAGTATTTT. The chain joins TRBV4-1 to TRBJ2-3; D unresolved. The CDR3 runs 16 residues. The germline gives CDR1 MGHRA, CDR2 YSYEKL. Trimming removed 4 bases at V and 2 bases at J, with 16 bases between.

The V gene is TRBV5-6, the J gene TRBJ1-5, with D hard to call. With 4 bases removed from V and 7 bases from J, the gap between germline ends came to 9 bases. CDR3 length: 12 residues. CDR1 and CDR2 (germline): SGHDT, YYEEEE. CDR3 in amino acids: CASSILGQPQHF. The CDR3 DNA follows: TGTGCCAGCAGCATTTTGGGGCAGCCCCAGCATTTT.

Only one count was recorded for this clone. This chain uses TRBV27 with TRBJ1-1; 9 positions agree with TRBD1. Trimming took 0 bases from V and 10 from J; bases not matched to a gene: 3. CDR1 and CDR2 from the germline V gene are MNHEY and SMNVEV (reference sequence). The CDR3 length is 13 residues. CDR3 bases: TGTGCCAGCAGTTTATCTAGGGACAGGGCAGCTTTCTTT. Translated: CASSLSRDRAAFF.

V is TRBV5-6 and J is TRBJ2-1; TRBD1 is a possible D gene (6 bases). V shed 3 bases and J shed 5 bases, with 24 bases lying between them. The CDR3 sequence is 18 residues long. Germline V CDR1 and CDR2: SGHDT, YYEEEE. CDR3 in amino acids: CASSSGPGHAIGDNEQFF. The CDR3 bases are TGTGCCAGCAGCTCAGGCCCGGGACACGCTATTGGGGACAATGAGCAGTTCTTC.

The gene calls are TRBV6-1 and TRBJ1-5; D gene ambiguous. Per the germline V gene, CDR1 is MNHNS and CDR2 is SASEGT. The length of the CDR3 is 12 residues. Deletions cut 8 bases from V and 5 bases from J, with 10 bases between. CDR3 coding DNA: TGTGCCAGCGAGTCGGGGTATCAGCCCCAGCATTTT. Encoded protein: CASESGYQPQHF.

The J gene is TRBJ1-1, the V gene TRBV6-5; 7 bases match TRBD1. From germline, CDR1 is MNHEY and CDR2 SVGAGI. The CDR3 runs 14 residues. Germline trimming cut 2 bases from V and 4 bases from J; bases unmatched to any gene: 4. CDR3 in amino acids: CASSYAEGATEAFF. For the CDR3, the DNA is TGTGCCAGCAGTTACGCCGAGGGGGCCACTGAAGCTTTCTTT.

Points on this clone: The same CDR3 can be traced to other DNA sequences in this sample. This chain connects TRBV28 to TRBJ1-2; D possibly corresponds to TRBD1 (5 bases). Germline-derived CDR1 and CDR2 are MDHEN and SYDVKM. This CDR3 comprises 15 residues. Trimming took 2 bases from V and 1 from J, leaving 11 bases between them. DNA of the CDR3: TGTGCCAGCAGTTTAACAGGCCCCCTTAACTATGGCTACACCTTC. It is translated as CASSLTGPLNYGYTF.

The chain recombines TRBV15 with TRBJ1-1; unclear D gene. V was shortened by 0 bases and J by 0 bases, with 14 bases between the two germline ends. The CDR3 is 17 amino acids. The germline gives CDR1 LNHNV, CDR2 YYDKDF (reference sequence). The CDR3 region has the DNA TGTGCCACCAGCAGAGATTCGACACCAGACATGAACACTGAAGCTTTCTTT. It yields the protein CATSRDSTPDMNTEAFF. The variable domain in full, completed from reference TRBV15 and TRBJ1-1, reads DAMVIQNPRYQVTQFGKPVTLSCSQTLNHNVMYWYQQKSSQAPKLLFHYYDKDFNNEADTPDNFQSRRPNTSFCFLDIRSPGLGDTAMYLCATSRDSTPDMNTEAFFGQGTRLTVV.

J is TRBJ2-7 and V is TRBV6-5; TRBD1 matches 9 bases. With 5 bases clipped from V and 3 bases from J, the junction kept 8 bases outside the gene matches. There are 15 residues in the CDR3. Germline values: CDR1 MNHEY, CDR2 SVGAGI. In DNA, the CDR3 is TGTGCCAGCAGTACGGGACAGGGTATCCTCTACGAGCAGTACTTC. This translates into CASSTGQGILYEQYF.

The rearrangement joins TRBV5-4 to TRBJ2-7, with D hard to call. Germline values: CDR1 SGHNT, CDR2 YYREEE (reference sequence). This CDR3 contains 15 residues. Trimming took 0 bases from V and 3 from J, leaving 13 bases between them. CDR3 nucleotides: TGTGCCAGCAGCTTGGTCACCGCAAAGGACTACGAGCAGTACTTC. Encoded protein: CASSLVTAKDYEQYF. Full variable domain (rest looked up from reference TRBV5-4 and TRBJ2-7): ETGVTQSPTHLIKTRGQQVTLRCSSQSGHNTVSWYQQALGQGPQFIFQYYREEENGRGNFPPRFSGLQFPNYSSELNVNALELDDSALYLCASSLVTAKDYEQYFGPGTRLTVT.

This chain joins TRBV28 and TRBJ1-3; TRBD1 might be the D (5 bases). The CDR3 sequence is 15 residues long. Per the germline V gene, CDR1 is MDHEN and CDR2 is SYDVKM. Trimming removed 5 bases at V and 2 bases at J, with 13 bases between. The CDR3 nucleotides are TGTGCCAGCAGTGGGGGGGAAGACGCTGGAAACACCATATATTTT. As protein: CASSGGEDAGNTIYF.

The chain employs TRBV7-9 and TRBJ2-7, with 9 bases identical to TRBD1. The V segment lost 5 bases and the J segment 0 bases; nucleotides outside the gene matches: 5. This CDR3 is built from 15 residues. Germline V lookup: CDR1 SEHNR, CDR2 FQNEAQ (reference sequence). The CDR3 protein is CASSPWTGASYEQYF. As DNA, the CDR3 is TGTGCCAGCAGCCCCTGGACAGGGGCCTCCTACGAGCAGTACTTC.

The chain joins TRBV27 to TRBJ2-7; TRBD1 matches 8 bases. Per the germline V gene, CDR1 is MNHEY and CDR2 is SMNVEV (reference sequence). The V gene end was trimmed by 0 bases and the J gene end by 2 bases; junction bases not matched to a gene: 3. This CDR3 is 15 amino acids long. DNA of the CDR3: TGTGCCAGCAGTTTATCGGGACAGGCCGCCTACGAGCAGTACTTC. Translating gives CASSLSGQAAYEQYF.

A word on this clone: Other DNA sequences within the sample encode an identical CDR3. The J gene is TRBJ2-2, the V gene TRBV9; D may match TRBD1 or TRBD2 (6 bases each). The V end lost 2 bases, the J end lost 3 bases, and 8 bases lay between the germline ends. The CDR3 is 14 amino acids. Germline V gene sequence: CDR1 SGDLS, CDR2 YYNGEE. The CDR3 region has the DNA TGTGCCAGCAGCGTGGGGGGCCACACCGGGGAGCTGTTTTTT. This sequence encodes CASSVGGHTGELFF.

V usage is TRBV29-1 and J usage is TRBJ1-2; D is unresolved. Germline V gene data show CDR1 as SQVTM and CDR2 as ANQGSEA. With 3 bases removed from V and 2 bases from J, the gap between germline ends came to 7 bases. The CDR3 contains 12 residues. The CDR3 DNA reads TGCAGCGTTGAGGGAAAAAACTATGGCTACACCTTC. Translated: CSVEGKNYGYTF.